The 10 T cell receptor beta chains below come from one sample, sequenced in a study of blood T cell repertoires in COVID-19. Profiled with immunoSEQ multiplex PCR; TCRdb holds only in-frame clones, not every one. Of 140,000 or so clones in the sample, about 86% are singletons; the top ten hold more than 8%. Sequenced input: peripheral blood. Receptors were obtained from a human donor in a cohort sampled during active COVID-19.

The V gene is TRBV5-1, the J gene TRBJ1-2; D is unresolved. The length of the CDR3 is 14 residues. Deletions cut 4 bases from V and 6 bases from J, with 16 bases between. Germline CDR1 reads SGHRS; CDR2 reads YFSETQ. The DNA for the CDR3 is TGCGCCAGCAGCCAAGAGAGTGAGGCCAATGGCTACACCTTC. This sequence encodes CASSQESEANGYTF.

The V call is TRBV28, the J call TRBJ1-2; D remains unclear. Trimming left V 2 bases short and J 1 base short, with 5 bases between. The CDR3 is 13 amino acids. Germline CDR1 reads MDHEN; CDR2 reads SYDVKM. The CDR3 DNA reads as TGTGCCAGCAGTTTAGGCAGTAACTATGGCTACACCTTC. Protein: CASSLGSNYGYTF.

The rearrangement uses TRBV5-6 and TRBJ1-3; D perhaps matches TRBD1 (5 bases). This CDR3 spans 15 amino acids. Trimming took off 2 bases at V and 2 bases at J, with 11 bases between the two ends. CDR1 and CDR2 (germline): SGHDT, YYEEEE. The chain's CDR3 is CASSFGGKPGNTIYF. The CDR3 DNA is TGTGCCAGCAGCTTTGGGGGGAAGCCTGGAAACACCATATATTTT.

CDR3 sequence (DNA): TGCGCCAGCAGCTTGGAGACAGGGGGTTACAATGAGCAGTTCTTC. Protein sequence: CASSLETGGYNEQFF. J is TRBJ2-1 and V is TRBV5-1, with 9 bases fitting TRBD1. Trimming took 0 bases from V and 4 from J; bases not matched to a gene: 2. The germline gives CDR1 SGHRS, CDR2 YFSETQ. CDR3 length: 15 amino acids.

Remarks on this clone: A junction end diverges from the germline sequence, so it may reflect a read error. The rearrangement joins TRBV18 to TRBJ1-2, with 9 nucleotides matching TRBD1. The CDR3 loop spans 13 amino acids. In germline, CDR1 is KGHSH, CDR2 LQKENI. The CDR3 loop reads CASSPGTGTPLDF. As DNA, the CDR3 is TGTGCCAGCTCACCCGGGACAGGGACGCCACTCGACTTC.

This clone is a singleton in its sample. The chain carries TRBV6-5 and TRBJ1-2; TRBD1 agrees at 7 bases. This CDR3 comprises 15 residues. V was clipped by 4 bases and J by 3 bases; unmatched bases: 8. Germline V gene lookup returns CDR1 MNHEY and CDR2 SVGAGI. The CDR3 nucleotides read TGTGCCAGCAGTTTACGAGGACAGGCTTACTATGGCTACACCTTC. This codes for CASSLRGQAYYGYTF.

The V gene is TRBV5-5, the J gene TRBJ1-1; D is perhaps TRBD1 (5 bases). This CDR3 contains 14 residues. Trimming took 2 bases from V and 1 from J, leaving 9 bases between them. Germline values: CDR1 SGHKS, CDR2 YYEKEE (reference sequence). In nucleotides, the CDR3 is TGTGCCAGCAGCTTCACCCAGGGGAACACTGAAGCTTTCTTT. Its protein product is CASSFTQGNTEAFF. Variable domain in full (rest from reference TRBV5-5 and TRBJ1-1): DAGVTQSPTHLIKTRGQQVTLRCSPISGHKSVSWYQQVLGQGPQFIFQYYEKEERGRGNFPDRFSARQFPNYSSELNVNALLLGDSALYLCASSFTQGNTEAFFGQGTRLTVV.

The J gene is TRBJ2-4, the V gene TRBV3-1 (or the pseudogene TRBV3-2); D is possibly TRBD1 or TRBD2 (5 bases each). This CDR3 comprises 14 residues. CDR1 is LGHDT and CDR2 is YNNKEL in the germline V gene (reference sequence). V was trimmed by 4 bases and J by 4 bases, leaving 11 bases between them. The CDR3 region has the DNA TGTGCCAGCAGCCCAGACAGAGGGAAAAACATTCAGTACTTC. Translation: CASSPDRGKNIQYF.

The chain links TRBV27 to TRBJ1-6; D call uncertain. Germline V gene data show CDR1 as MNHEY and CDR2 as SMNVEV (reference sequence). The CDR3 is made up of 15 amino acids. Between the trimmed V and J ends, which lost 6 bases and 7 bases, there was a span of 16 bases. The CDR3 sequence: CASSKYIGGNSPLHF. Here the CDR3 DNA reads TGTGCCAGCAGCAAATACATAGGAGGCAATTCACCCCTCCACTTT.

A few counts support this clone. The J gene is TRBJ1-6, the V gene TRBV7-2; maybe TRBD1 (5 bases). V lost 6 bases, J lost 10 bases, and 19 bases lay in between. The CDR3 loop spans 15 amino acids. Germline CDR1 SGHTA, CDR2 FQGNSA. CDR3 DNA: TGTGCCAGCAGTCAAGACAGCGGGGGTTGGTCACCCCTCCACTTT. It yields the protein CASSQDSGGWSPLHF.